The rows below give T cell receptor beta chains drawn from one sample of a study of CD8 T cells in Susac syndrome. One entry per CDR3 protein results from TCRdb running MiXCR on the immunoSEQ multiplex PCR reads. The table includes more than 90,000 distinct CDR3 sequences, 90% to 95% detected once. The sequenced material came from CD4+ T cells from PBMCs. These receptors came from a human donor with multiple sclerosis. CDR3s include the opening cysteine and the closing phenylalanine or tryptophan. D genes are given only for firm matches. Some rows mark clone size as missing; the rest say once, few, many or name a class of expanded clone.

CSVGTGGIQYF | TGCAGCGTTGGGACGGGGGGCATTCAGTACTTC | TRBJ2-4 | few | TRBD2 | TRBV29-1
CASSPPAETQYF | TGTGCCAGCTCACCACCGGCGGAGACCCAGTACTTC | TRBJ2-5 | NA | NA | TRBV18
CSVVVAGGKFF | TGCAGCGTTGTAGTAGCGGGGGGAAAGTTCTTC | TRBJ2-1 | NA | TRBD2 | TRBV29-1
CASSLIGEKLFF | TGTGCCAGCAGCTTAATCGGCGAAAAACTGTTTTTT | TRBJ1-4 | NA | NA | TRBV7-9
CASSLGQTQPQHF | TGTGCCAGCAGCTTGGGACAGACTCAGCCCCAGCATTTT | TRBJ1-5 | once | TRBD1 | TRBV11-2
CAIRTGLNYGYTF | TGTGCCATCAGGACAGGGCTTAACTATGGCTACACCTTC | TRBJ1-2 | NA | TRBD1 | TRBV10-3
CASSRAQYRSGSYEQYF | TGTGCCAGCAGTCGAGCTCAATACAGGTCAGGATCCTACGAGCAGTACTTC | TRBJ2-7 | NA | NA | TRBV6-1
CSAQGPADNLRAQHF | TGCAGTGCGCAAGGGCCGGCGGACAACCTTCGAGCCCAGCATTTT | TRBJ1-5 | NA | NA | TRBV20-1
CASSWGQVSLGPGANVLTF | TGTGCCAGCAGTTGGGGACAGGTCTCATTGGGGCCTGGGGCCAACGTCCTGACTTTC | TRBJ2-6 | NA | TRBD1 | TRBV6-5
CSARDSSGTTDNYGYTF | TGCAGTGCTAGAGATTCAAGCGGGACAACCGATAACTATGGCTACACCTTC | TRBJ1-2 | NA | NA | TRBV20-1
CASSPSSGGIETQYF | TGTGCCAGCAGCCCTTCTAGCGGGGGGATAGAGACCCAGTACTTC | TRBJ2-5 | NA | TRBD2 | TRBV7-9
CASSYENSPLHF | TGTGCCAGCAGTTACGAAAATTCACCCCTCCACTTT | TRBJ1-6 | few | NA | TRBV6-6
CASSRQGRMNTEAFF | TGTGCCAGCAGTCGACAGGGTCGGATGAACACTGAAGCTTTCTTT | TRBJ1-1 | NA | TRBD1 | TRBV5-6
CSARAPGQGAVGAFF | TGCAGTGCTAGAGCACCGGGACAGGGGGCGGTTGGTGCTTTCTTT | TRBJ1-1 | NA | TRBD1 | TRBV20-1
CASSLEGGQYF | TGTGCCAGCAGCTTAGAGGGCGGGCAGTACTTC | TRBJ2-7 | NA | NA | TRBV7-2
CASSYRLPRSDEQFF | TGTGCCAGCAGTTACCGGCTCCCGAGAAGCGATGAGCAGTTCTTC | TRBJ2-1 | NA | NA | TRBV6-5
CASSVGPRGYEQFF | TGTGCCAGCAGCGTGGGTCCCAGGGGGTATGAGCAGTTCTTC | TRBJ2-1 | NA | TRBD1 | TRBV13
CASSQREGTEAFF | TGTGCCAGCAGCCAAAGGGAGGGTACTGAAGCTTTCTTT | TRBJ1-1 | NA | NA | TRBV3-1
CAWAAGGKVYEQYF | TGTGCCTGGGCCGCGGGGGGCAAGGTGTACGAGCAGTACTTC | TRBJ2-7 | NA | TRBD2 | TRBV30
CASSLDGTGEYF | TGCGCCAGCAGCTTGGACGGCACCGGGGAGTACTTC | TRBJ2-7 | once | NA | TRBV5-1
CASSIGPNRGLWNQPQHF | TGTGCCAGTAGTATAGGCCCGAACAGGGGGCTTTGGAATCAGCCCCAGCATTTT | TRBJ1-5 | NA | TRBD1 | TRBV19
CASSNTGRGEKLFF | TGTGCCAGCAGCAACACGGGACGGGGAGAAAAACTGTTTTTT | TRBJ1-4 | NA | NA | TRBV12-3/TRBV12-4
CASSPRQGSPDTGELFF | TGTGCCAGCTCACCGAGACAGGGATCCCCCGACACCGGGGAGCTGTTTTTT | TRBJ2-2 | NA | TRBD1 | TRBV18
CASSSLAGGYNEQFF | TGTGCCAGCAGTTCCCTAGCGGGGGGTTACAATGAGCAGTTCTTC | TRBJ2-1 | NA | TRBD2 | TRBV3-1
CASRPGQDFTGELFF | TGTGCCAGCAGGCCGGGACAGGACTTCACCGGGGAGCTGTTTTTT | TRBJ2-2 | NA | TRBD1 | TRBV2
CASSLGQGATDTQYF | TGTGCCAGCAGCCTCGGACAGGGGGCAACAGATACGCAGTATTTT | TRBJ2-3 | NA | TRBD1 | TRBV7-2
CASSDRGTDTQYF | TGTGCCAGCAGCGACAGGGGCACAGATACGCAGTATTTT | TRBJ2-3 | once | TRBD1 | TRBV7-9
CSAETGTEQYF | TGCAGCGCAGAGACAGGGACCGAGCAGTACTTC | TRBJ2-7 | NA | TRBD1 | TRBV29-1
CASSYPRDRGIIGYTF | TGTGCCAGCAGTTACCCGAGGGACAGGGGAATCATTGGCTACACCTTC | TRBJ1-2 | few | TRBD1 | TRBV6-2/TRBV6-3
CASTWRGGQETQYF | TGTGCCAGCACCTGGCGGGGGGGCCAGGAGACCCAGTACTTC | TRBJ2-5 | NA | TRBD2 | TRBV11-2
CASSHGVRENEQYF | TGTGCCAGCTCACATGGTGTCAGGGAGAACGAGCAGTACTTC | TRBJ2-7 | NA | NA | TRBV18
CASSFSGGATDTQYF | TGTGCCAGCAGCTTTAGCGGGGGGGCCACAGATACGCAGTATTTT | TRBJ2-3 | few | TRBD2 | TRBV5-6
CASSVAGNPTPNQPQHF | TGTGCCAGTAGTGTCGCAGGAAACCCGACGCCTAATCAGCCCCAGCATTTT | TRBJ1-5 | NA | NA | TRBV19
CASSKQGAFTDTQYF | TGTGCCAGCAGCAAACAGGGGGCTTTCACAGATACGCAGTATTTT | TRBJ2-3 | NA | TRBD1 | TRBV12-3/TRBV12-4
CAWSVAGGETQYF | TGTGCCTGGAGTGTTGCGGGGGGAGAGACCCAGTACTTC | TRBJ2-5 | once | TRBD2 | TRBV30
CAWSVQGGNQPQHF | TGTGCCTGGAGTGTACAAGGGGGCAATCAGCCCCAGCATTTT | TRBJ1-5 | NA | NA | TRBV30
CASSVSGANEQYF | TGCGCCAGCAGCGTGTCGGGGGCGAACGAGCAGTACTTC | TRBJ2-7 | few | NA | TRBV5-1
CASSLPGKTDTQYF | TGTGCCAGCAGCTTACCAGGCAAGACAGATACGCAGTATTTT | TRBJ2-3 | NA | NA | TRBV11-2
CASSLESNRGLYNEQFF | TGCGCCAGCAGCTTGGAAAGCAACAGAGGACTTTACAATGAGCAGTTCTTC | TRBJ2-1 | NA | NA | TRBV5-1
CASKRGGNYGYTF | TGTGCCAGTAAACGGGGGGGAAACTATGGCTACACCTTC | TRBJ1-2 | NA | NA | TRBV2
CSAGDLGGTQYF | TGCAGCGCCGGGGACCTGGGAGGGACGCAGTATTTT | TRBJ2-3 | NA | TRBD2 | TRBV29-1
CSVERSTGEEAFF | TGCAGCGTTGAGCGCTCGACAGGCGAAGAAGCTTTCTTT | TRBJ1-1 | NA | NA | TRBV29-1
CSVEGTFSTDTQYF | TGCAGCGTTGAGGGGACATTTAGCACAGATACGCAGTATTTT | TRBJ2-3 | NA | NA | TRBV29-1
CASSEKGPRDNEQFF | TGTGCCAGCAGTGAGAAGGGCCCCAGGGACAATGAGCAGTTCTTC | TRBJ2-1 | NA | NA | TRBV6-1
CASSTVGGVVRYGYTF | TGTGCTAGCAGCACAGTGGGCGGAGTGGTGAGGTATGGCTACACCTTC | TRBJ1-2 | NA | NA | TRBV7-7
CASSQTGRAFF | TGTGCCAGCAGCCAGACAGGTCGCGCTTTCTTT | TRBJ1-1 | NA | NA | TRBV3-1
CAWSVQSATNEKLFF | TGTGCCTGGAGTGTACAGTCCGCAACTAATGAAAAACTGTTTTTT | TRBJ1-4 | NA | NA | TRBV30
CASSLWQGSEAFF | TGTGCCAGCAGTTTATGGCAGGGGTCTGAAGCTTTCTTT | TRBJ1-1 | NA | NA | TRBV12-3/TRBV12-4
CASSFGTLGNEQFF | TGTGCCAGCAGCTTCGGGACTTTGGGGAATGAGCAGTTCTTC | TRBJ2-1 | NA | NA | TRBV5-4
CAWSHHSGNTIYF | TGTGCCTGGAGTCACCATTCGGGAAACACCATATATTTT | TRBJ1-3 | NA | NA | TRBV30
CASSLGLGRAYEQYF | TGCGCCAGCAGCTTGGGACTAGGGAGGGCCTACGAGCAGTACTTC | TRBJ2-7 | NA | TRBD2 | TRBV5-1
CASSVDFPQGADGYTF | TGTGCCAGCAGCGTAGACTTCCCTCAGGGGGCAGATGGCTACACCTTC | TRBJ1-2 | NA | TRBD1 | TRBV9
CASSSLDGEYGYTF | TGTGCCAGCAGTTCATTGGACGGAGAATATGGCTACACCTTC | TRBJ1-2 | NA | NA | TRBV12-3/TRBV12-4
CASSLRNTEAFF | TGTGCCAGCAGCTTGCGGAACACTGAAGCTTTCTTT | TRBJ1-1 | NA | NA | TRBV13
CASTTGTSGGNEQFF | TGTGCCAGCACCACGGGGACTAGCGGGGGAAATGAGCAGTTCTTC | TRBJ2-1 | NA | TRBD2 | TRBV6-1
CASSFPPGAGYNEQFF | TGTGCCAGCAGTTTCCCCCCGGGGGCCGGCTACAATGAGCAGTTCTTC | TRBJ2-1 | NA | NA | TRBV6-6
CASSHPGQGYEQYF | TGTGCCAGCAGCCACCCGGGACAGGGCTACGAGCAGTACTTC | TRBJ2-7 | NA | TRBD1 | TRBV7-2
CASRPWTGENTEAFF | TGTGCCAGCAGGCCCTGGACAGGGGAAAACACTGAAGCTTTCTTT | TRBJ1-1 | NA | TRBD1 | TRBV28
CATSEGQGGKETQYF | TGTGCCACCAGTGAGGGACAGGGGGGAAAAGAGACCCAGTACTTC | TRBJ2-5 | few | TRBD1 | TRBV24-1
CASSRFSGYANTGELFF | TGTGCCAGCAGCCGTTTTAGCGGGTACGCGAACACCGGGGAGCTGTTTTTT | TRBJ2-2 | NA | TRBD2 | TRBV3-1